This is a list of T cell receptor beta chains from one sample in a study of identical twins. TCRdb fed the 5' RACE reads into MiXCR, producing one record per CDR3 protein. The repertoire holds about 720,000 distinct CDR3 sequences, with approximately 18% as singletons. These data also featured in a second study, about T cells expressing NK-cell markers.

The sequenced sample was PBMCs. Source of these receptors: a woman younger than 30 in good health. Each CDR3 is given with its conserved first and last residue. The order of the fields is J gene, V gene, clone size, D gene, CDR3 protein, CDR3 DNA. The D gene is left open where the match is weak. The size of a clone is reported for some rows only, either as once, few or many, or as a class for expanded clones.

j_call: TRBJ2-1
v_call: TRBV20-1
clone_size: .
d_call: .
cdr3_aa: CSASPAYNGQFF
cdr3_nt: TGCAGTGCTAGCCCGGCCTACAATGGGCAGTTCTTC

j_call: TRBJ2-7
v_call: TRBV20-1
clone_size: .
d_call: TRBD2
cdr3_aa: CSATLGSGRAHEQYF
cdr3_nt: TGCAGTGCCACCCTTGGTAGCGGGAGGGCCCACGAGCAGTACTTC

j_call: TRBJ1-1
v_call: TRBV12-3/TRBV12-4
clone_size: .
d_call: .
cdr3_aa: CASSRRGGNTEAFF
cdr3_nt: TGTGCCAGCAGCCGTCGTGGGGGAAACACTGAAGCTTTCTTT

j_call: TRBJ2-7
v_call: TRBV9
clone_size: few
d_call: TRBD1
cdr3_aa: CASSPRMRGPYEQYF
cdr3_nt: TGTGCCAGCAGCCCGCGGATGAGGGGGCCCTACGAGCAGTACTTC

j_call: TRBJ2-1
v_call: TRBV30
clone_size: .
d_call: .
cdr3_aa: CAFGAAEEFF
cdr3_nt: TGTGCCTTCGGGGCGGCTGAAGAGTTCTTC

j_call: TRBJ2-1
v_call: TRBV7-8
clone_size: once
d_call: .
cdr3_aa: CASSLGRLSSYNEQFF
cdr3_nt: TGTGCCAGCAGCTTGGGGCGATTGAGCTCCTACAATGAGCAGTTCTTC

j_call: TRBJ2-5
v_call: TRBV5-1
clone_size: .
d_call: .
cdr3_aa: CASSVDGGWETQYF
cdr3_nt: TGCGCCAGCAGCGTGGACGGAGGTTGGGAGACCCAGTACTTC

j_call: TRBJ2-1
v_call: TRBV15
clone_size: .
d_call: TRBD1
cdr3_aa: CATSRETGGSYNEQFF
cdr3_nt: TGTGCCACCAGCAGAGAGACAGGGGGCTCCTACAATGAGCAGTTCTTC

j_call: TRBJ1-2
v_call: TRBV3-1
clone_size: .
d_call: .
cdr3_aa: CASSQEGRRYGYTF
cdr3_nt: TGTGCCAGCAGCCAAGAGGGCAGGCGGTATGGCTACACCTTC

j_call: TRBJ2-4
v_call: TRBV10-3
clone_size: .
d_call: TRBD1
cdr3_aa: CAISAGQGRNIQYF
cdr3_nt: TGTGCCATCAGTGCGGGACAGGGGAGGAACATTCAGTACTTC

j_call: TRBJ2-7
v_call: TRBV20-1
clone_size: .
d_call: .
cdr3_aa: CSARVGSSYEQYF
cdr3_nt: TGCAGTGCTAGAGTGGGGAGCTCCTACGAGCAGTACTTC

j_call: TRBJ1-2
v_call: TRBV7-9
clone_size: few
d_call: TRBD1
cdr3_aa: CASSQQGVGYTF
cdr3_nt: TGTGCCAGCAGCCAACAGGGGGTCGGCTACACCTTC

j_call: TRBJ2-7
v_call: TRBV28
clone_size: .
d_call: .
cdr3_aa: CASRLGFSYEQYF
cdr3_nt: TGTGCCAGCAGACTGGGCTTCTCCTACGAGCAGTACTTC

j_call: TRBJ2-3
v_call: TRBV12-3/TRBV12-4
clone_size: .
d_call: .
cdr3_aa: CASSSPTGYTDTQYF
cdr3_nt: TGTGCCAGCAGTTCACCGACGGGCTACACAGATACGCAGTATTTT

j_call: TRBJ2-1
v_call: TRBV5-1
clone_size: .
d_call: TRBD2
cdr3_aa: CASSLGLAGGPYNEQFF
cdr3_nt: TGCGCCAGCAGCCTGGGACTAGCGGGAGGGCCCTACAATGAGCAGTTCTTC

j_call: TRBJ1-2
v_call: TRBV19
clone_size: few
d_call: .
cdr3_aa: CASKDSLGAVYGYTF
cdr3_nt: TGTGCCAGTAAAGATTCTTTAGGGGCAGTCTATGGCTACACCTTC

j_call: TRBJ2-6
v_call: TRBV2
clone_size: .
d_call: .
cdr3_aa: CASSNAGANVLTF
cdr3_nt: TGTGCCAGCAGCAACGCTGGGGCCAACGTCCTGACTTTC

j_call: TRBJ1-2
v_call: TRBV20-1
clone_size: few
d_call: .
cdr3_aa: CSRPIGGYGYTF
cdr3_nt: TGCAGTCGACCGATAGGAGGCTATGGCTACACCTTC

j_call: TRBJ2-2
v_call: TRBV25-1
clone_size: .
d_call: .
cdr3_aa: CASSSRKANTGELFF
cdr3_nt: TGTGCCAGCAGTAGTCGAAAGGCGAACACCGGGGAGCTGTTTTTT

j_call: TRBJ2-3
v_call: TRBV20-1
clone_size: few
d_call: TRBD1
cdr3_aa: CSARGYRTGGLRQDTQYF
cdr3_nt: TGCAGTGCTAGAGGGTATAGAACAGGGGGCTTGCGACAAGATACGCAGTATTTT

j_call: TRBJ2-1
v_call: TRBV7-2
clone_size: few
d_call: TRBD2
cdr3_aa: CASSLGLAVEQFF
cdr3_nt: TGTGCCAGCAGCTTGGGACTAGCGGTCGAGCAGTTCTTC

j_call: TRBJ2-2
v_call: TRBV10-3
clone_size: few
d_call: .
cdr3_aa: CAISIAVNTGELFF
cdr3_nt: TGTGCCATCAGTATAGCGGTGAACACCGGGGAGCTGTTTTTT

j_call: TRBJ2-7
v_call: TRBV20-1
clone_size: few
d_call: .
cdr3_aa: CSARVTGLINEQYF
cdr3_nt: TGCAGTGCTAGAGTAACAGGGTTAATTAACGAGCAGTACTTC

j_call: TRBJ2-2
v_call: TRBV7-2
clone_size: few
d_call: TRBD1
cdr3_aa: CASSGPGTANTGELFF
cdr3_nt: TGTGCCAGCAGCGGTCCCGGGACAGCCAACACCGGGGAGCTGTTTTTT

j_call: TRBJ1-2
v_call: TRBV25-1
clone_size: many
d_call: .
cdr3_aa: CASSEITLRQGVEGYTF
cdr3_nt: TGTGCCAGCAGTGAAATAACCCTCCGCCAGGGAGTAGAGGGCTACACCTTC

j_call: TRBJ2-3
v_call: TRBV20-1
clone_size: few
d_call: .
cdr3_aa: CSARSGGGTDTQYF
cdr3_nt: TGCAGTGCCAGATCGGGCGGGGGCACAGATACGCAGTATTTT

j_call: TRBJ2-6
v_call: TRBV20-1
clone_size: .
d_call: .
cdr3_aa: CSASQGPGANVLTF
cdr3_nt: TGCAGTGCCTCGCAGGGTCCTGGGGCCAACGTCCTGACTTTC